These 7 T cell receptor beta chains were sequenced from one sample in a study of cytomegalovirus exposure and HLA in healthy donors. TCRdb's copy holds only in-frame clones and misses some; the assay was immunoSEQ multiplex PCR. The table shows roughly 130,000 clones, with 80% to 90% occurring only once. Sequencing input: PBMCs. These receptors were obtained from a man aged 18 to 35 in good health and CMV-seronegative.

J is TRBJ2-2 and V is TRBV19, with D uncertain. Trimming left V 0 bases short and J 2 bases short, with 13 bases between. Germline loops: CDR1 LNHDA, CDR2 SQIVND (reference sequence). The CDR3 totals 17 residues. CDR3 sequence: CASSIELWLLNTGELFF. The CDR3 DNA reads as TGTGCCAGTAGTATAGAGTTGTGGCTGTTAAACACCGGGGAGCTGTTTTTT.

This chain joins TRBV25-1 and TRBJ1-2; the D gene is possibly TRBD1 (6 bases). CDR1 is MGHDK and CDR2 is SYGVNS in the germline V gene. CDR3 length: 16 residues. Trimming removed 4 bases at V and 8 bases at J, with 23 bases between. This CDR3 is CASSAMDRPRSGGYTF. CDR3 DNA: TGTGCCAGCAGTGCAATGGACAGACCAAGAAGCGGAGGCTACACCTTC.

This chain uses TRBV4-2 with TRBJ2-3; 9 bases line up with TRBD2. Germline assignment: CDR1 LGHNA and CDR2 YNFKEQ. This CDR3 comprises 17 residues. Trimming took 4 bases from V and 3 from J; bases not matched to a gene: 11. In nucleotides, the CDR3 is TGTGCCAGCAGCCCTATTATTCGCGGGGGGGCTACAGATACGCAGTATTTT. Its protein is CASSPIIRGGATDTQYF.

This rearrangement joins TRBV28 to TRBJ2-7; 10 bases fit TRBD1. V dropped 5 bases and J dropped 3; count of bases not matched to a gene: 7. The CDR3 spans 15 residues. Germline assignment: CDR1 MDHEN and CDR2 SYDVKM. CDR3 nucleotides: TGTGCCAGCAGTCCTCTAGACAGGGGGCTCTACGAGCAGTACTTC. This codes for CASSPLDRGLYEQYF. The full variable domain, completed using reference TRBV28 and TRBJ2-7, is DVKVTQSSRYLVKRTGEKVFLECVQDMDHENMFWYRQDPGLGLRLIYFSYDVKMKEKGDIPEGYSVSREKKERFSLILESASTNQTSMYLCASSPLDRGLYEQYFGPGTRLTVT.

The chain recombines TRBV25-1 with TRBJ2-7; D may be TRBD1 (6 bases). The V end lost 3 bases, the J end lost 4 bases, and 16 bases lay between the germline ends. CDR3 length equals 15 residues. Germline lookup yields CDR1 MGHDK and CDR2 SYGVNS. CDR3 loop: CASSDSRQGQYEQYF. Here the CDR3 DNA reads TGTGCCAGCAGTGATAGTCGCCAGGGGCAATACGAGCAGTACTTC.

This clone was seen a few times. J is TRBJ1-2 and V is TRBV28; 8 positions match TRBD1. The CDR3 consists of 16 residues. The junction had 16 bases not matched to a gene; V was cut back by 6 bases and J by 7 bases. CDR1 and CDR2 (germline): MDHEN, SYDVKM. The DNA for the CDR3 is TGTGCCAGCAGCCGCATCCCGGGACAGGACACTTTTGGCTACACCTTC. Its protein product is CASSRIPGQDTFGYTF.

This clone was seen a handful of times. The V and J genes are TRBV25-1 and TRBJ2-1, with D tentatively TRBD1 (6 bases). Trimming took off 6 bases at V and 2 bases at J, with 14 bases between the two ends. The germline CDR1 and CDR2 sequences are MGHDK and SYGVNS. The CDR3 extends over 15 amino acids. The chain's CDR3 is CASRATGSPYNEQFF. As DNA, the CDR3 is TGTGCCAGCAGGGCCACAGGGTCTCCCTACAATGAGCAGTTCTTC.